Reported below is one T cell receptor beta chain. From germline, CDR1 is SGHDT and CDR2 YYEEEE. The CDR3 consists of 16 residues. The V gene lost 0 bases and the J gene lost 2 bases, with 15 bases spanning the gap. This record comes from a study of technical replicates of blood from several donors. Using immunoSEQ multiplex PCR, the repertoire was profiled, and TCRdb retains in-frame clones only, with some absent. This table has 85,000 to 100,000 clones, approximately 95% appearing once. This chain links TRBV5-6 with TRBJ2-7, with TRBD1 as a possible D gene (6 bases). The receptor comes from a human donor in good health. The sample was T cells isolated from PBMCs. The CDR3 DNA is TGTGCCAGCAGCTTGGGGGCGGGCAGGGGCACCTACGAGCAGTACTTC. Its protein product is CASSLGAGRGTYEQYF.